This TCR beta chain was captured by sequencing in a study of T cells after yellow fever vaccination. A single record per CDR3 protein comes from TCRdb applying MiXCR to the 5' RACE reads. The sample shows roughly 62,000 distinct CDR3 sequences, around 6.5% of them seen only once. The germline gives CDR1 MNHEY, CDR2 SMNVEV (reference sequence). V lost 0 bases and J 2 bases, leaving 9 bases between the germline ends. The CDR3 spans 15 residues. The specimen comprised CD8+ T cells sorted from PBMCs, sampled on the day of the first yellow fever vaccination. The source is a man aged 18 to 30 who received the YFV17D yellow fever vaccine. The J gene is TRBJ2-3, the V gene TRBV27; tentative D call: TRBD2 (6 bases). The CDR3 coding sequence is TGTGCCAGCAGTTTATCGACGGGGGTCACAGATACGCAGTATTTT. Its translation is CASSLSTGVTDTQYF.